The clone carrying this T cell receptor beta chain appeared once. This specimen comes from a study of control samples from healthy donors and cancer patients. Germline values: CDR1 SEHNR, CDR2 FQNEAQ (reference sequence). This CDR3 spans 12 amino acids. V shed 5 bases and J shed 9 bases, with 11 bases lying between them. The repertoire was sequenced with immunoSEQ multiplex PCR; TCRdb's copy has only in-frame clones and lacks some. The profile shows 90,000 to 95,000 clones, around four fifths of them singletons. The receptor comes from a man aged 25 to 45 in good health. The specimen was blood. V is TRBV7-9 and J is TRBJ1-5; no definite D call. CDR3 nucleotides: TGTGCCAGCAGCCAAGGACTTTTGCCCCAGCATTTT. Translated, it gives CASSQGLLPQHF.